This is a list of T cell receptor beta chains from one sample in a study of CD8+CD57+ T cells in acquired aplastic anemia. TCRdb reprocessed the reads with MiXCR, giving one entry per CDR3 protein. The sample lists 250,000 to 350,000 distinct CDR3 sequences, roughly 50% occurring once. The sample was sorted CD4+, CD8+, or CD8+CD57+ T cells (not recorded which) from PBMCs. The receptors stem from a human donor with severe aplastic anemia or a healthy control (not recorded which). Both conserved end residues are part of each CDR3. Fields, in order: J gene, clone size, V gene, D gene, CDR3 protein, CDR3 DNA. D genes are given only for firm matches. Clone size, where shown, is once, few, many, or a class for clones that have expanded.

TRBJ1-2,NA,TRBV2,NA,CASKENYGYTF,TGTGCCAGCAAGGAAAACTATGGCTACACCTTC
TRBJ1-4,many,TRBV20-1,TRBD1,CSAGAGGREKLFF,TGCAGTGCTGGGGCAGGGGGGCGTGAAAAACTGTTTTTT
TRBJ2-5,many,TRBV5-8,NA,CASSLKTQYF,TGTGCCAGCAGCTTGAAGACCCAGTACTTC
TRBJ2-5,few,TRBV7-9,NA,CASSLGSSDKEETQYF,TGTGCCAGCAGCTTAGGGAGCAGCGACAAAGAAGAGACCCAGTACTTC
TRBJ2-2,NA,TRBV29-1,NA,CSVASEGPWDTGELFF,TGCAGCGTCGCGTCGGAGGGACCGTGGGACACCGGGGAGCTGTTTTTT
TRBJ2-3,few,TRBV27,TRBD2,CASSDPSGGPTDTQYF,TGTGCCAGCAGTGATCCTAGCGGGGGGCCCACAGATACGCAGTATTTT
TRBJ2-3,few,TRBV2,NA,CASMRGTDTQYF,TGTGCCAGCATGAGGGGAACAGATACGCAGTATTTT
TRBJ2-5,NA,TRBV29-1,NA,CSVEGTAGSGPQYF,TGCAGCGTTGAAGGGACCGCCGGGAGTGGTCCCCAGTACTTC
TRBJ2-5,once,TRBV7-9,NA,CASSLDLGRRTETQYF,TGTGCCAGCAGCTTAGATTTGGGACGACGCACAGAGACCCAGTACTTC
TRBJ2-1,once,TRBV20-1,NA,CSALATLNNEQFF,TGCAGTGCTCTTGCTACCCTGAACAATGAGCAGTTCTTC